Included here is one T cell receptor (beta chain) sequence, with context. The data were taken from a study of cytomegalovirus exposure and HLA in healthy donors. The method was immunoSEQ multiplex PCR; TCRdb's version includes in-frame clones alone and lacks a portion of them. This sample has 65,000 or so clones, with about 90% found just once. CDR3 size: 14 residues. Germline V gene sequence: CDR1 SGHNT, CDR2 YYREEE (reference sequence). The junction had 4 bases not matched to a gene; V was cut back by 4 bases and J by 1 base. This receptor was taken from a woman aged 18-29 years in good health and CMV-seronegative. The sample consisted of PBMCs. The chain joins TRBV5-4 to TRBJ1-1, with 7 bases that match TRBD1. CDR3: CASSKGQTNTEAFF. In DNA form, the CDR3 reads TGTGCCAGCAGCAAGGGACAGACGAACACTGAAGCTTTCTTT.